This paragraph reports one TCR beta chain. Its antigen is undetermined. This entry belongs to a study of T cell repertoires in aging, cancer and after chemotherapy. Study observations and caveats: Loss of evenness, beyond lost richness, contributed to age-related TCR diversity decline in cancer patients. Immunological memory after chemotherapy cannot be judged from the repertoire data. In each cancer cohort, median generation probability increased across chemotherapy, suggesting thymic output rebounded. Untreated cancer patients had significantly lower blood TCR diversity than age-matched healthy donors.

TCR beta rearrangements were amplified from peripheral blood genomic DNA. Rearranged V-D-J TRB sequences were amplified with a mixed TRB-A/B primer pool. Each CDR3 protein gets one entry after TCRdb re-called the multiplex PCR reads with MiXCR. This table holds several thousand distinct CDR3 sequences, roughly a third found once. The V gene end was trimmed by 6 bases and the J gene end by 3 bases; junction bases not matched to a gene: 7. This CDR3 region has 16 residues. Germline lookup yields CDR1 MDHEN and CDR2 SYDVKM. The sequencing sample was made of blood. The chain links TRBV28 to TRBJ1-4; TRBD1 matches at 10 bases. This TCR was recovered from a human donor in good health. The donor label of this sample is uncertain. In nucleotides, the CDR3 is TGTGCCAGCAGGGACAGGGGGAGAGTCGCTAATGAAAAACTGTTTTTT. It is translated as CASRDRGRVANEKLFF.